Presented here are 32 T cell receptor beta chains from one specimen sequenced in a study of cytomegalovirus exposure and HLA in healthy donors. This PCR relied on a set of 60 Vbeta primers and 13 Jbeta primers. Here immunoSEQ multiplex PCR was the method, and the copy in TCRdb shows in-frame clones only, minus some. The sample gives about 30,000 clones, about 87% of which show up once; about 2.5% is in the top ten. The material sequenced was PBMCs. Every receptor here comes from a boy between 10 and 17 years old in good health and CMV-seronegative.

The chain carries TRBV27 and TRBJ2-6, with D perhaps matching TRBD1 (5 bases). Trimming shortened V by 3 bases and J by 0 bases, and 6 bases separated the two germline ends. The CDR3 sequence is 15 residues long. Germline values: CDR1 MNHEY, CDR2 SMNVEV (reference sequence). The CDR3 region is CASSFRGSGANVLTF. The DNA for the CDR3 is TGTGCCAGCAGTTTTAGGGGCTCTGGGGCCAACGTCCTGACTTTC. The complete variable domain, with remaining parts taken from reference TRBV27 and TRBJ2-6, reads EAQVTQNPRYLITVTGKKLTVTCSQNMNHEYMSWYRQDPGLGLRQIYYSMNVEVTDKGDVPEGYKVSRKEKRNFPLILESPSPNQTSLYFCASSFRGSGANVLTFGAGSRLTVL.

CDR3 protein: CASSLADRRDEKLFF. The CDR3 nucleotides are TGTGCCAGCAGCTTAGCCGACAGGAGAGATGAAAAACTGTTTTTT. The chain links TRBV7-9 to TRBJ1-4, with TRBD1 as a possible D gene (6 bases). The CDR3 is 15 residues long. The V end lost 0 bases, the J end lost 6 bases, and 11 bases lay between the germline ends. Germline CDR1 is SEHNR and CDR2 is FQNEAQ (reference sequence).

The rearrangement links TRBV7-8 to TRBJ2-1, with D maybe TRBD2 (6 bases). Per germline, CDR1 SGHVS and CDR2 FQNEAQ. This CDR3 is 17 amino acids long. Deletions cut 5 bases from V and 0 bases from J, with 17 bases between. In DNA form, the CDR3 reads TGTGCCAGCAGCATCATGAGGCGGGGTAGCTCCTACAATGAGCAGTTCTTC. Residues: CASSIMRRGSSYNEQFF. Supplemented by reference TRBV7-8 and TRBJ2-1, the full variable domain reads GAGVSQSPRYKVAKRGQDVALRCDPISGHVSLFWYQQALGQGPEFLTYFQNEAQLDKSGLPSDRFFAERPEGSVSTLKIQRTQQEDSAVYLCASSIMRRGSSYNEQFFGPGTRLTVL.

The CDR3 region has the DNA TGTGCCAGCAGTTACTCGAGCATTAATTCACCCCTCCACTTT. Translation: CASSYSSINSPLHF. The V gene is TRBV6-5, the J gene TRBJ1-6, with D hard to call. The CDR3 has 14 residues. From germline, CDR1 is MNHEY and CDR2 SVGAGI. V was clipped by 0 bases and J by 6 bases, with 6 bases between them.

The CDR3 DNA reads TGTGCCAGCAGCCAGGGGGGACAGGGGGAGATTGAAGCTTTCTTT. Translation: CASSQGGQGEIEAFF. The gene calls are TRBV4-2 and TRBJ1-1, with 11 nucleotides matching TRBD1. There are 15 residues in the CDR3. With V trimmed by 3 bases and J by 7 bases, 7 bases remained unmatched. The germline V gene has CDR1 LGHNA and CDR2 YNFKEQ.

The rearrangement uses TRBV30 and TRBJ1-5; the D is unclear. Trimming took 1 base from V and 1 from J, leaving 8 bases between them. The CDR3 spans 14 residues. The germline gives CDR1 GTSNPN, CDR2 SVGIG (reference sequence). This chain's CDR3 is CAWSDTVSNQPQHF. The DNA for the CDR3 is TGTGCCTGGAGTGACACAGTGAGCAATCAGCCCCAGCATTTT.

The chain's CDR3 is CASSQLDRLLGNTIYF. As DNA, the CDR3 is TGTGCCAGCAGCCAGTTGGACAGACTACTTGGAAACACCATATATTTT. The chain recombines TRBV5-6 with TRBJ1-3, with D possibly matching TRBD1 (6 bases). The CDR3 sequence is 16 residues long. V was clipped by 4 bases and J by 3 bases, with 17 bases between them. Germline CDR1 is SGHDT and CDR2 is YYEEEE.

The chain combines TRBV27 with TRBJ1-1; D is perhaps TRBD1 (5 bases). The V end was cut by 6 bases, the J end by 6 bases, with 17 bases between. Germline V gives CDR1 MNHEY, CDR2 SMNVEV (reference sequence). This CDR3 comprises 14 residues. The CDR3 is CASSPGSPGAEAFF. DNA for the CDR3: TGTGCCAGCAGCCCAGGGTCCCCCGGCGCTGAAGCTTTCTTT.

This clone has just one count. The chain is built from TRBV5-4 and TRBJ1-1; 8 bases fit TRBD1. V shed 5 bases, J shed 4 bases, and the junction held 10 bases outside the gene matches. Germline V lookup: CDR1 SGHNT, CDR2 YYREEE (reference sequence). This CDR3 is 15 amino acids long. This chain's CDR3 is CASRMTGEGSTEAFF. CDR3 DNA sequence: TGTGCCAGCAGGATGACAGGGGAGGGAAGCACTGAAGCTTTCTTT.

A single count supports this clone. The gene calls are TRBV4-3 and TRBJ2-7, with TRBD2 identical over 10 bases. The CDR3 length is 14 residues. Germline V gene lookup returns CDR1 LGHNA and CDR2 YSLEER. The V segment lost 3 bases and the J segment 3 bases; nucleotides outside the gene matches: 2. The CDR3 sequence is CASSQRTSGYEQYF. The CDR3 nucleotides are TGCGCCAGCAGCCAGAGGACTAGCGGCTACGAGCAGTACTTC.

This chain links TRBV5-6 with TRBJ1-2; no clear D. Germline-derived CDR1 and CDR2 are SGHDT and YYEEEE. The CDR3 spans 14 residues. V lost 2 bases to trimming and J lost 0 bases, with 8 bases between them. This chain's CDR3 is CASSFSTANYGYTF. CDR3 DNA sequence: TGTGCCAGCAGCTTTTCCACGGCTAACTATGGCTACACCTTC.

The CDR3 coding sequence is TGTGCCAGCAGTGAAGTTCCGGGGGGCAGCACAGATACGCAGTATTTT. Its protein is CASSEVPGGSTDTQYF. The chain is built from TRBV6-1 and TRBJ2-3; tentatively, D is TRBD2 (7 bases). Per the germline V gene, CDR1 is MNHNS and CDR2 is SASEGT. Trimming removed 1 base at V and 0 bases at J, with 11 bases between. This CDR3 has 16 residues.

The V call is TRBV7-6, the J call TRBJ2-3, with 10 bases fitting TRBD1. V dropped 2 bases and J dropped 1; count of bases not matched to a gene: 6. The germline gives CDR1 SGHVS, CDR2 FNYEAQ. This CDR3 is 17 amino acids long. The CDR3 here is CASSLPGGTGGTDTQYF. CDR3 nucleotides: TGTGCCAGCAGCTTACCCGGGGGGACAGGGGGCACAGATACGCAGTATTTT.

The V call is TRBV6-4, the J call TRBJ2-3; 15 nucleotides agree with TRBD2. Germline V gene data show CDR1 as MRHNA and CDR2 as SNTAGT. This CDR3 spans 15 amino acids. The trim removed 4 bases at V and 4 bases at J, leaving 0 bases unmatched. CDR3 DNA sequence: TGTGCCAGCAGTGGGACTAGCGGGGGGGCAGATACGCAGTATTTT. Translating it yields CASSGTSGGADTQYF.

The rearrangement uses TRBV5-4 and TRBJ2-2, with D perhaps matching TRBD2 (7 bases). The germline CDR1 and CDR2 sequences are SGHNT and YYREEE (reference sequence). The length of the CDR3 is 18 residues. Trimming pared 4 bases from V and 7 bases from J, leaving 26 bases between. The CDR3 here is CASSTTHRSGGLGGELFF. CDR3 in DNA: TGTGCCAGCAGCACAACCCACCGTTCGGGGGGCCTTGGCGGGGAGCTGTTTTTT.

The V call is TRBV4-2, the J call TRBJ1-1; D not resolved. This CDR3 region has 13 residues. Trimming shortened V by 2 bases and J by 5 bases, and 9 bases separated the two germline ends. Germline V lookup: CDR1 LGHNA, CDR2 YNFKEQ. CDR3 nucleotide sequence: TGTGCCAGCAGCCAACGCGACACTACTGAAGCTTTCTTT. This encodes CASSQRDTTEAFF.

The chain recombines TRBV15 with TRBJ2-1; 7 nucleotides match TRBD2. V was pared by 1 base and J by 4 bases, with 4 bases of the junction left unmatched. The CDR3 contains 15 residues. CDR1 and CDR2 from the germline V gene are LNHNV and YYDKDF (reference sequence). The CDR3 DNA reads TGTGCCACCAGCAGAGCGGCGGGGGATTACAATGAGCAGTTCTTC. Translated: CATSRAAGDYNEQFF.

CDR3 nucleotide sequence: TGTGCCAGCTCACCATTTATTACGTTCCGGGGTAGCCTGACCGGGGAGCTGTTTTTT. Amino acid sequence: CASSPFITFRGSLTGELFF. This chain joins TRBV18 and TRBJ2-2, with TRBD2 as a possible D gene (5 bases). This CDR3 is built from 19 residues. Trimming pared 2 bases from V and 5 bases from J, leaving 24 bases between. The germline gives CDR1 KGHSH, CDR2 LQKENI.

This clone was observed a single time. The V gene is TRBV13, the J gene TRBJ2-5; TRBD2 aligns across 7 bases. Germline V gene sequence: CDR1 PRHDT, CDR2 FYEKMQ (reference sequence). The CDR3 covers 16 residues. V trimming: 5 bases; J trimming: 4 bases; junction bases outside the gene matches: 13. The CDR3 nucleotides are TGTGCCAGCAGCCCTCCCCGGCGGGCTAGCGGAGAGACCCAGTACTTC. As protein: CASSPPRRASGETQYF.

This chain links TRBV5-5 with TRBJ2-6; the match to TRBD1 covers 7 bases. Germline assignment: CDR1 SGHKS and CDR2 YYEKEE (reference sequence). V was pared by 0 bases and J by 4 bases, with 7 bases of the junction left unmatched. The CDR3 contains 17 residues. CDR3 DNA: TGTGCCAGCAGCTTGGGCAGGGGGACGGCAGGGGCCAACGTCCTGACTTTC. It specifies CASSLGRGTAGANVLTF. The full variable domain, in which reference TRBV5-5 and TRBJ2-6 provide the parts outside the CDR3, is DAGVTQSPTHLIKTRGQQVTLRCSPISGHKSVSWYQQVLGQGPQFIFQYYEKEERGRGNFPDRFSARQFPNYSSELNVNALLLGDSALYLCASSLGRGTAGANVLTFGAGSRLTVL.

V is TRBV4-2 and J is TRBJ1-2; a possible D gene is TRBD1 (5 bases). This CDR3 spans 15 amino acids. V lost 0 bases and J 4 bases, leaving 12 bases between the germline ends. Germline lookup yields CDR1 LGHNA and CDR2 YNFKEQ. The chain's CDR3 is CASSQERTLSYGYTF. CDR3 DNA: TGTGCCAGCAGCCAAGAGAGGACACTAAGCTATGGCTACACCTTC.

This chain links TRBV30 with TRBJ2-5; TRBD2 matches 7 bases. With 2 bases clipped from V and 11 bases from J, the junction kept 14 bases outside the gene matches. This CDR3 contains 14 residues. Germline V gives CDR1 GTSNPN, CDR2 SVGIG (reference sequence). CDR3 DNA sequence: TGTGCCTGGAGTTCCGGGGGGACCCCATCCAAGCAGTACTTC. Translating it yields CAWSSGGTPSKQYF. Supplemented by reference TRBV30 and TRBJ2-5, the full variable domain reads SQTIHQWPATLVQPVGSPLSLECTVEGTSNPNLYWYRQAAGRGLQLLFYSVGIGQISSEVPQNLSASRPQDRQFILSSKKLLLSDSGFYLCAWSSGGTPSKQYFGPGTRLLVL.

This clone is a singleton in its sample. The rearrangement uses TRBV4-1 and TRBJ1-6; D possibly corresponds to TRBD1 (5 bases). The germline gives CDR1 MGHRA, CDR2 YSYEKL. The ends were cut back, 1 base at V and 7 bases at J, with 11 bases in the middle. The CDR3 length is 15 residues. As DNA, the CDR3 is TGCGCCAGCAGCCAAGTTCCAGGGCCAAATTCACCCCTCCACTTT. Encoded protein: CASSQVPGPNSPLHF.

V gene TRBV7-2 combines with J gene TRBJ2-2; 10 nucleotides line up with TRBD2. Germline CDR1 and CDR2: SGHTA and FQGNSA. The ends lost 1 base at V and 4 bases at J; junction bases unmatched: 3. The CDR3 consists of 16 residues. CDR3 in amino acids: CASSLGLAGATGELFF. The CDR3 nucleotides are TGTGCCAGCAGCTTAGGCCTAGCGGGGGCCACCGGGGAGCTGTTTTTT.

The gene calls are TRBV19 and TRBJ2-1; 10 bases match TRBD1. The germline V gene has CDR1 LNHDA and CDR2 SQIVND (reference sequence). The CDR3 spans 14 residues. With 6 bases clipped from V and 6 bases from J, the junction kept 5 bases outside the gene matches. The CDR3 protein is CASSGTGAGNEQFF. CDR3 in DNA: TGTGCCAGTAGCGGGACAGGGGCCGGCAATGAGCAGTTCTTC.

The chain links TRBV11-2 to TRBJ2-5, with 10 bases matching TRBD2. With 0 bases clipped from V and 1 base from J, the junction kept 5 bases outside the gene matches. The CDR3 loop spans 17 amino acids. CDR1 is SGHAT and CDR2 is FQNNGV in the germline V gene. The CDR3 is CASSLDRSGGAQETQYF. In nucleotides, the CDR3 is TGTGCCAGCAGCTTAGATCGGAGCGGGGGGGCCCAAGAGACCCAGTACTTC.

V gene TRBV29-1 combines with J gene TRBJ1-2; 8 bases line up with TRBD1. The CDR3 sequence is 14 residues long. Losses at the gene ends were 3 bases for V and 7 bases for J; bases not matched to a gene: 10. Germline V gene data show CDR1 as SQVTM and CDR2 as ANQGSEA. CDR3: CSVEDADRVRGYTF. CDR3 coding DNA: TGCAGCGTTGAGGACGCGGACAGGGTTCGTGGCTACACCTTC.

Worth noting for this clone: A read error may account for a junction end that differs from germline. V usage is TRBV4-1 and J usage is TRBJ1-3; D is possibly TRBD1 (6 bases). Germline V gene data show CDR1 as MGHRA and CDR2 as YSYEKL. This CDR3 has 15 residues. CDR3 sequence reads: CTSSQDVTGRNTIYF. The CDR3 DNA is TGCACCAGCAGCCAAGATGTCACAGGGAGAAACACCATATATTTT.

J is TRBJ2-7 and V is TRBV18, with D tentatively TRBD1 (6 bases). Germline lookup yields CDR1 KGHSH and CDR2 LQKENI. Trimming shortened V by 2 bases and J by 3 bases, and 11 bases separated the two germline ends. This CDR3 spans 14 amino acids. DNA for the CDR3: TGTGCCAGCTCACCAGAGGACAGAAACTACGAGCAGTACTTC. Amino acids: CASSPEDRNYEQYF.

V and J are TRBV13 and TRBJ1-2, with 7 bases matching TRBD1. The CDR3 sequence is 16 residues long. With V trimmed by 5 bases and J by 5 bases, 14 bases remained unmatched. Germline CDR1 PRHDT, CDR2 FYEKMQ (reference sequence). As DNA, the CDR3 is TGTGCCAGCAGCCAGGGACAGAAGCCATCAAAGTATGGCTACACCTTC. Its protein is CASSQGQKPSKYGYTF.

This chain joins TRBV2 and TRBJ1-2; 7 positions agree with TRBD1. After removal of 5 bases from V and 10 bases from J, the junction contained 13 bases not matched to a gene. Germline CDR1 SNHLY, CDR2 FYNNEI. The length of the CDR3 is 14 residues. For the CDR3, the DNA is TGTGCCAGCAGTACCCCGGGACAGCTGAGGGTCTACACCTTC. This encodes CASSTPGQLRVYTF.

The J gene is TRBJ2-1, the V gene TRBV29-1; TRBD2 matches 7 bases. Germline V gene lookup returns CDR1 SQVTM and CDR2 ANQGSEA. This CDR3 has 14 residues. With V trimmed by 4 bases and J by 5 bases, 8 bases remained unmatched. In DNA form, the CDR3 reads TGCAGCGTTGTAGATACCGGGACTAACAATGAGCAGTTCTTC. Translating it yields CSVVDTGTNNEQFF.